Sequencing of this T cell receptor beta chain was carried out in a study of blood T cell repertoires in COVID-19. After removal of 2 bases from V and 3 bases from J, the junction contained 3 bases not matched to a gene. Germline assignment: CDR1 SEHNR and CDR2 FQNEAQ (reference sequence). CDR3 length equals 15 residues. Produced via immunoSEQ multiplex PCR; TCRdb's table is partial and in-frame only. The sample carries approximately 280,000 clones, around 84% recorded once. Sequenced sample: PBMCs or T cells enriched from blood (not recorded which). The chain carries TRBV7-9 and TRBJ2-1; TRBD2 matches 8 bases. This TCR came from a woman aged 45-65 years who had recovered from COVID-19. For the CDR3, the DNA is TGTGCCAGCAGCTTACTCCGGGAGGGCTACAATGAGCAGTTCTTC. Translation: CASSLLREGYNEQFF.